These 10 T cell receptor beta chains were sequenced from one sample in a study of Graves' ophthalmopathy and Graves' hyperthyroidism. Scientists amplified the TCR beta CDR3 regions from RNA transcripts. The first-round RT-PCR employed HTBI primers together with the Qiagen OneStep RT-PCR kit. A multiplex PCR was then performed as the second round. Via MiXCR, TCRdb re-called the multiplex PCR reads, giving one row per CDR3 protein. The repertoire holds hundreds of thousands of distinct CDR3 sequences, with under 25% as singletons. Sequencing was done on a sample of peripheral blood. These receptors originate from a woman aged 18-30 years with stable Graves' hyperthyroidism.

In its sample, this clonotype was seen many times. One end of the junction is discordant with germline, which a read error may explain. The V call is TRBV29-1, the J call TRBJ2-4; TRBD1 matches at 7 bases. The CDR3 length is 14 residues. Per germline, CDR1 SQVTM and CDR2 ANQGSEA. The CDR3 protein is CSVARTGGENIKYF. CDR3 nucleotides: TGCAGCGTTGCCAGGACAGGTGGGGAAAACATTAAGTACTTC.

This clonotype was detected many times. The junction does not match germline at one end; this may be a read error. The rearrangement uses TRBV11-2 and TRBJ2-7; TRBD2 matches at 9 bases. Germline V gene lookup returns CDR1 SGHAT and CDR2 FQNNGV. The CDR3 is 16 amino acids. The CDR3 nucleotides read TGTGCCAGCAGCTTAGTTAGCGGGGGAGAGGTATACGTGCAGTACTTC. It specifies CASSLVSGGEVYVQYF.

This clonotype was observed many times. The chain has TRBV3-1 and TRBJ2-7, with TRBD2 identical over 7 bases. This CDR3 is built from 14 residues. CDR1 LGHDT and CDR2 YNNKEL come from the germline V gene (reference sequence). The V segment lost 3 bases and the J segment 6 bases; nucleotides outside the gene matches: 8. CDR3 protein: CASSHSGGAAEQYF. The CDR3 region has the DNA TGTGCCAGCAGCCACTCGGGGGGAGCCGCCGAGCAGTACTTC.

This clonotype appeared a few times. The V gene is TRBV20-1, the J gene TRBJ2-4, with a tentative D call TRBD1 (6 bases). CDR1 and CDR2 from the germline V gene are DFQATT and SNEGSKA (reference sequence). Trimming stripped 3 bases from V and 1 base from J, with 19 bases between. The CDR3 totals 17 residues. CDR3 region: CSARQQGSRGAKNIQYF. The CDR3 coding sequence is TGCAGTGCTAGGCAACAGGGCTCCCGAGGGGCCAAAAACATTCAGTACTTC.

The chain is built from TRBV7-2 and TRBJ2-4; 8 bases map to TRBD2. This CDR3 region has 17 residues. V lost 2 bases, J lost 0 bases, and 6 bases stayed unmatched. CDR1 and CDR2 from the germline V gene are SGHTA and FQGNSA. The CDR3 DNA follows: TGTGCCAGCAGCTTATTTATAGCGGGACTAGCCAAAAACATTCAGTACTTC. Residues: CASSLFIAGLAKNIQYF.

V and J are TRBV11-2 and TRBJ2-7; D is tentatively TRBD1 or TRBD2 (7 bases each). Looked up from germline, CDR1 is SGHAT and CDR2 is FQNNGV. V was clipped by 6 bases and J by 2 bases, with 11 bases between them. This CDR3 comprises 13 residues. The CDR3 DNA reads TGTGCCAGCAGAGCAGGGGGGGCCTACGAGCAGTACTTC. Its translation: CASRAGGAYEQYF.

The gene calls are TRBV7-2 and TRBJ2-5; D is possibly TRBD2 (5 bases). V dropped 0 bases and J dropped 5 bases, with 10 bases sitting between them. CDR1 SGHTA and CDR2 FQGNSA come from the germline V gene. This CDR3 is 14 amino acids long. The CDR3 protein is CASSLAYSGETQYF. CDR3 nucleotide sequence: TGTGCCAGCAGCTTAGCGTACAGCGGTGAGACCCAGTACTTC.

This clonotype was seen many times. The chain has TRBV6-2 or TRBV6-3 and TRBJ2-7; weak D call: TRBD1 (7 bases). Trimming removed 6 bases at V and 4 bases at J, with 16 bases between. Germline lookup yields CDR1 MNHEY and CDR2 SVGEGT. This CDR3 spans 14 amino acids. CDR3 DNA sequence: TGTGCCAGCAGAGCTACAGGGGAGGCGTACGAGCAGTACTTC. Translating it yields CASRATGEAYEQYF.

The sample holds many counts of this clonotype. This chain connects TRBV24-1 to TRBJ2-7; D not certain. Germline lookup yields CDR1 KGHDR and CDR2 SFDVKD. Trimming cost V 2 bases and J 4 bases, with 14 bases left between them. CDR3 size: 15 residues. The chain's CDR3 is CATSDSRQKGYEQYF. The CDR3 DNA is TGTGCCACCAGTGATTCGCGACAAAAGGGATACGAGCAGTACTTC.

This clonotype was observed at least ten times. The chain is built from TRBV15 and TRBJ1-2; D is uncertain. The CDR3 loop spans 14 amino acids. CDR1 is LNHNV and CDR2 is YYDKDF in the germline V gene (reference sequence). V was pared by 1 base and J by 4 bases, with 10 bases between. This CDR3 is CATSRASSIYGYTF. The DNA of the CDR3 is TGTGCCACCAGCAGAGCCAGTTCCATCTATGGCTACACCTTC.